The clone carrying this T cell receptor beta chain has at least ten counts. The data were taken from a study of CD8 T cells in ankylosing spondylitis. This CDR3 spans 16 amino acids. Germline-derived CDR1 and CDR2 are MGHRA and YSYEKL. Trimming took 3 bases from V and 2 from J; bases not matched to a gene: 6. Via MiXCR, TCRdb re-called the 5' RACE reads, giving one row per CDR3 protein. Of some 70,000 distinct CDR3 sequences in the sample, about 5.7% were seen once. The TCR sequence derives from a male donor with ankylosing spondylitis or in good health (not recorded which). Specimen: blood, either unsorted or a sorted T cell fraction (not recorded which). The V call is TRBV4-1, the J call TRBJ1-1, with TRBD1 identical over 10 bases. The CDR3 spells CASSQTGGPVNTEAFF. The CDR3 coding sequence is TGCGCCAGCAGCCAGACAGGGGGCCCGGTAAACACTGAAGCTTTCTTT.